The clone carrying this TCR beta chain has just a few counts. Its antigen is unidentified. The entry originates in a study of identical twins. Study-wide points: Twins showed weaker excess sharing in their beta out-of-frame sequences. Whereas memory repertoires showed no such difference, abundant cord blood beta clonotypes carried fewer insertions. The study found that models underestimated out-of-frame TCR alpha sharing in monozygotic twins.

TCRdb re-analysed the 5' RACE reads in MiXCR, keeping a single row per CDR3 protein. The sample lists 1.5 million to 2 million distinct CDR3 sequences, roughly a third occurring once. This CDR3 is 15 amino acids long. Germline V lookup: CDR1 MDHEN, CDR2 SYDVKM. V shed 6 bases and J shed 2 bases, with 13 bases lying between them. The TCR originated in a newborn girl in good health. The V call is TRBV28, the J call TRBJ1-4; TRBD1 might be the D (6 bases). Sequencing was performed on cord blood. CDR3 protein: CASREYRATNEKLFF. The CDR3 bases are TGTGCCAGCAGGGAGTACAGGGCTACTAATGAAAAACTGTTTTTT.